This T cell receptor (beta chain) was recovered during a study of Graves' ophthalmopathy and Graves' hyperthyroidism. Whole-study results and caveats: Sensitivity of 55% to 71% and specificity of around 72% were achieved by the model that predicted ophthalmopathy progression. Most expanded clonotypes from thyroid (those above 0.001 frequency) were also found in blood. Stable hyperthyroidism and ophthalmopathy were told apart by a 13-signature model, which achieved about 88% sensitivity and nearly 84% specificity.

In this sample, this clonotype turned up many times. The antigen remains undetermined. RNA transcripts provided the template for amplifying TCR beta CDR3 regions. First-round RT-PCR relied on HTBI primers, and a second-round multiplex PCR came next. TCRdb redid the calling of the multiplex PCR reads with MiXCR, one entry per CDR3 protein. This sample has about 620,000 distinct CDR3 sequences; 22% occur once, and the top ten carry more than 5.5%. No donor had other autoimmune disease, uncontrolled infection, pregnancy or lactation. The germline V gene encodes CDR1 SEHNR and CDR2 FQNEAQ (reference sequence). The CDR3 has 14 residues. Between the trimmed V and J ends, which lost 5 bases and 2 bases, there was a span of 13 bases.

This TCR was recovered from a woman aged 18-30 years with stable Graves' hyperthyroidism. Some clones in this sample may be carry-over from other donors' samples. The gene calls are TRBV7-9 and TRBJ2-7; D unresolved. The sample was peripheral blood. CDR3 bases: TGTGCCAGCAGCACAAGCTGGGGAACCTACGAGCAGTACTTC. This translates into CASSTSWGTYEQYF.